This passage covers 30 T cell receptor beta chains from one sample sequenced in a study of beta chain features in type 1 diabetes. The authors reverse transcribed all of the isolated RNA, so sequencing captured expressed TCRB transcripts. Profiling relied on immunoSEQ multiplex PCR, and the TCRdb table lists in-frame clones only, not all of them. Found here are some 640,000 clones, roughly 13% of them singletons; the top ten hold roughly 0.04%. Notes on the study in general: Across all four CD4+ subsets, people with type 1 diabetes showed modestly shorter TCRB CDR3s.

What these receptors recognize is not known. Sequencing used naive CD4+ T cells from blood. These receptors were obtained from a man between 18 and 29 years old with type 1 diabetes.

The chain employs TRBV5-4 and TRBJ2-7; D may be TRBD2 (5 bases). V was pared by 0 bases and J by 0 bases, with 10 bases between. Germline V gene data show CDR1 as SGHNT and CDR2 as YYREEE (reference sequence). CDR3 length equals 15 residues. DNA for the CDR3: TGTGCCAGCAGCTTGGTGAGGGAACCCTCCTACGAGCAGTACTTC. Its translation: CASSLVREPSYEQYF.

This clone has a handful of counts. The CDR3 loop reads CASSRLTRATEAFF. Here the CDR3 DNA reads TGCGCCAGCAGCCGTTTAACACGGGCCACTGAAGCTTTCTTT. The rearrangement joins TRBV4-3 to TRBJ1-1; no reliable D call. The CDR3 is 14 amino acids. Trimming left V 4 bases short and J 4 bases short, with 13 bases between. Germline-derived CDR1 and CDR2 are LGHNA and YSLEER.

This clone was seen more than once but under ten times. The rearrangement joins TRBV11-2 to TRBJ2-6, with 8 bases matching TRBD1. From germline, CDR1 is SGHAT and CDR2 FQNNGV. This CDR3 contains 16 residues. With 5 bases clipped from V and 4 bases from J, the junction kept 7 bases outside the gene matches. The chain's CDR3 is CASSTHRGSGANVLTF. The CDR3 bases are TGTGCCAGCAGCACCCACAGGGGGTCCGGGGCCAACGTCCTGACTTTC.

This clone has only a few counts. This CDR3 reads CASSTLSTDTQYF. DNA for the CDR3: TGCGCCAGCAGCACCCTTAGCACAGATACGCAGTATTTT. The gene calls are TRBV5-1 and TRBJ2-3, with unresolved D. CDR1 is SGHRS, CDR2 YFSETQ, per germline. The CDR3 length is 13 residues. Trimming removed 4 bases from V and 0 bases from J, with 6 bases in between.

V usage is TRBV6-5 and J usage is TRBJ2-7, with TRBD2 as a possible D gene (6 bases). Germline-derived CDR1 and CDR2 are MNHEY and SVGAGI. CDR3 length: 14 amino acids. Trimming stripped 3 bases from V and 2 bases from J, with 11 bases between. The CDR3 region is CASSYGGTPYEQYF. The CDR3 coding sequence is TGTGCCAGCAGTTATGGAGGGACCCCCTACGAGCAGTACTTC.

This clone turned up a few times. The chain has TRBV4-2 and TRBJ1-1; 7 nucleotides match TRBD1. The CDR3 totals 11 residues. Trimming at V came to 4 bases and at J to 7 bases, leaving 0 bases not matched to a gene. Germline lookup yields CDR1 LGHNA and CDR2 YNFKEQ. CDR3: CASSRQGEAFF. The CDR3 DNA reads as TGTGCCAGCAGCCGACAGGGTGAAGCTTTCTTT.

The chain couples TRBV7-2 to TRBJ2-3; D is unresolved. CDR1 and CDR2 from the germline V gene are SGHTA and FQGNSA. Trimming removed 2 bases at V and 2 bases at J, with 8 bases between. The CDR3 is 14 residues long. The CDR3 nucleotides are TGTGCCAGCAGCTTAATGCGGACCACAGATACGCAGTATTTT. Protein: CASSLMRTTDTQYF.

The rearrangement links TRBV29-1 to TRBJ1-3, with 11 bases that match TRBD1. From germline, CDR1 is SQVTM and CDR2 ANQGSEA. Trimming removed 7 bases from V and 1 base from J; junction bases left unmatched: 3. The CDR3 is 14 amino acids. Written as DNA, the CDR3 is TGCAGCGCCGGACAGGGGGCTTCTGGAAACACCATATATTTT. Translation: CSAGQGASGNTIYF.

The chain recombines TRBV9 with TRBJ1-1; D is uncertain. The CDR3 loop spans 14 amino acids. Trimming shortened V by 0 bases and J by 3 bases, and 9 bases separated the two germline ends. From germline, CDR1 is SGDLS and CDR2 YYNGEE. The CDR3 nucleotides are TGTGCCAGCAGCGTAGCATTGGGATACACTGAAGCTTTCTTT. Protein sequence: CASSVALGYTEAFF.

In DNA form, the CDR3 reads TGTGCCAGCAGCTTACCGGGGGCCTACGAGCAGTACTTC. The encoded protein is CASSLPGAYEQYF. The chain uses TRBV7-2 and TRBJ2-7, with D tentatively TRBD2 (6 bases). The germline V gene has CDR1 SGHTA and CDR2 FQGNSA. V was clipped by 2 bases and J by 2 bases, with 7 bases between them. The CDR3 has 13 residues. Supplemented by reference TRBV7-2 and TRBJ2-7, the full variable domain reads GAGVSQSPSNKVTEKGKDVELRCDPISGHTALYWYRQSLGQGLEFLIYFQGNSAPDKSGLPSDRFSAERTGGSVSTLTIQRTQQEDSAVYLCASSLPGAYEQYFGPGTRLTVT.

This clone was counted between two and nine times. The CDR3 sequence: CASSGSSNQPQHF. The CDR3 bases are TGTGCCAGTAGTGGAAGTAGCAATCAGCCCCAGCATTTT. The J gene is TRBJ1-5, the V gene TRBV19, with D uncertain. V lost 5 bases and J 0 bases, leaving 5 bases between the germline ends. The CDR3 consists of 13 residues. The germline V gene encodes CDR1 LNHDA and CDR2 SQIVND (reference sequence). Full variable domain (remainder filled in from reference TRBV19 and TRBJ1-5): DGGITQSPKYLFRKEGQNVTLSCEQNLNHDAMYWYRQDPGQGLRLIYYSQIVNDFQKGDIAEGYSVSREKKESFPLTVTSAQKNPTAFYLCASSGSSNQPQHFGDGTRLSIL.

This chain's CDR3 is CASSLVPSGETQYF. The CDR3, as DNA: TGCGCCAGCAGCTTAGTTCCGAGTGGAGAGACCCAGTACTTC. The J gene is TRBJ2-5, the V gene TRBV5-1; D unresolved. Germline CDR1 reads SGHRS; CDR2 reads YFSETQ. The CDR3 consists of 14 residues. The ends were cut back, 2 bases at V and 4 bases at J, with 12 bases in the middle.

The chain joins TRBV5-1 to TRBJ2-3, with no clear D. CDR3 length: 15 residues. The V end lost 0 bases, the J end lost 6 bases, and 14 bases lay between the germline ends. Looked up from germline, CDR1 is SGHRS and CDR2 is YFSETQ. This CDR3 reads CASSLVGPLGDTQYF. DNA of the CDR3: TGCGCCAGCAGCTTGGTAGGACCCCTGGGCGATACGCAGTATTTT.

This clone was observed a handful of times. Within the sample, other DNA sequences also encode this same CDR3. This chain uses TRBV5-1 with TRBJ1-3; no firm D call. From germline, CDR1 is SGHRS and CDR2 YFSETQ. The CDR3 totals 14 residues. The germline V and J ends were trimmed by 0 bases and 0 bases, with 4 bases remaining between them. This CDR3 is CASSLETSGNTIYF. The CDR3 DNA reads as TGCGCCAGCAGCTTGGAAACCTCTGGAAACACCATATATTTT.

In this sample, this clone turned up once. The chain is built from TRBV11-2 and TRBJ2-1; D not resolved. CDR1 and CDR2 from the germline V gene are SGHAT and FQNNGV. The CDR3 runs to 14 residues. V gave up 0 bases and J gave up 10 bases, with 13 bases separating them. The DNA of the CDR3 is TGTGCCAGCAGCTTAGATCTATCCCAGCGAGAGCAGTTCTTC. Translation gives CASSLDLSQREQFF.

The rearrangement joins TRBV30 to TRBJ1-2; no firm D call. Looked up from germline, CDR1 is GTSNPN and CDR2 is SVGIG (reference sequence). Trimming took off 1 base at V and 7 bases at J, with 13 bases between the two ends. This CDR3 has 13 residues. CDR3 loop: CAWSGLIGSGYTF. CDR3 bases: TGTGCCTGGAGTGGTCTAATAGGGAGTGGCTACACCTTC.

This clone was seen a few times. The rearrangement joins TRBV7-9 to TRBJ1-6; D is unclear. Trimming took off 2 bases at V and 0 bases at J, with 8 bases between the two ends. This CDR3 spans 16 amino acids. Germline V gives CDR1 SEHNR, CDR2 FQNEAQ (reference sequence). The CDR3 spells CASSLTVSSYNSPLHF. CDR3 coding DNA: TGTGCCAGCAGCTTAACAGTGAGCTCCTATAATTCACCCCTCCACTTT.

The genes are TRBV11-2 and TRBJ2-3, with 8 positions matching TRBD1. This CDR3 is 11 amino acids long. J was trimmed by 15 bases and V by 5 bases; bases with no gene match: 7. Per germline, CDR1 SGHAT and CDR2 FQNNGV. The CDR3 DNA reads as TGTGCCAGCAGCCCCGGGACAGGTTACTATTTT. Protein product: CASSPGTGYYF.

The chain combines TRBV5-1 with TRBJ1-1, with a tentative D call TRBD1 (6 bases). The germline V gene encodes CDR1 SGHRS and CDR2 YFSETQ. Between the trimmed V and J ends, which lost 3 bases and 0 bases, there was a span of 12 bases. This CDR3 comprises 15 residues. CDR3 DNA sequence: TGCGCCAGCAGCTCAACAGGGACGCTGAACACTGAAGCTTTCTTT. Residues: CASSSTGTLNTEAFF.

The chain employs TRBV11-1 and TRBJ2-2, with D possibly being TRBD1 (5 bases). V dropped 2 bases and J dropped 2 bases, with 6 bases sitting between them. Germline CDR1 reads SGHAT; CDR2 reads FQDESV (reference sequence). The CDR3 is 14 amino acids. The CDR3 sequence is CASSLWGNTGELFF. For the CDR3, the DNA is TGTGCCAGCAGCTTATGGGGCAACACCGGGGAGCTGTTTTTT.

This clone was seen more than once but under ten times. The chain combines TRBV30 with TRBJ1-4, with unresolved D. The CDR3 loop spans 14 amino acids. CDR1 and CDR2 (germline): GTSNPN, SVGIG (reference sequence). The CDR3 loop reads CALDLLSTNEKLFF. The DNA of the CDR3 is TGTGCACTTGACCTATTATCAACTAATGAAAAACTGTTTTTT.

This clone appeared a few times. V and J are TRBV18 and TRBJ1-2; D possibly corresponds to TRBD1 (5 bases). The CDR3 extends over 15 amino acids. The germline CDR1 and CDR2 sequences are KGHSH and LQKENI. Trimming removed 0 bases at V and 2 bases at J, with 10 bases between. Written as DNA, the CDR3 is TGTGCCAGCTCACCACCCCAGGGAGTGAACTATGGCTACACCTTC. Protein sequence: CASSPPQGVNYGYTF.

This clone was observed a few times. The rearrangement links TRBV5-1 to TRBJ2-6; 9 positions match TRBD1. The CDR3 is made up of 17 amino acids. The J segment lost 1 base and the V segment lost 4 bases, leaving 6 bases of the junction unmatched. The germline V gene has CDR1 SGHRS and CDR2 YFSETQ. The CDR3 loop reads CASSAGTGPSGANVLTF. In DNA form, the CDR3 reads TGCGCCAGCAGCGCAGGGACAGGGCCTTCTGGGGCCAACGTCCTGACTTTC.

This chain joins TRBV25-1 and TRBJ1-2, with D uncertain. CDR3 size: 14 residues. Germline values: CDR1 MGHDK, CDR2 SYGVNS. Trimming took off 4 bases at V and 4 bases at J, with 13 bases between the two ends. This CDR3 reads CASSALDGSYGYTF. Written as DNA, the CDR3 is TGTGCCAGCAGTGCCCTGGACGGGAGCTATGGCTACACCTTC.

This clone came up a few times. J is TRBJ2-7 and V is TRBV6-7; D call uncertain. TRBV6-7 is an ORF for which the function is uncertain. V lost 2 bases and J 2 bases, leaving 22 bases between the germline ends. The CDR3 length is 18 residues. The CDR3 region is CASSYPSLEESATYEQYF. In DNA, the CDR3 is TGTGCCAGCAGTTACCCGTCACTCGAGGAGTCTGCTACCTACGAGCAGTACTTC.

This chain joins TRBV7-9 and TRBJ2-3, with 7 bases aligning to TRBD1. Germline CDR1 SEHNR, CDR2 FQNEAQ (reference sequence). The CDR3 contains 18 residues. Trimming removed 4 bases from V and 0 bases from J; junction bases left unmatched: 13. CDR3 in DNA: TGTGCCAGCAGCTCGTTCCACTCGGGACAGCCGAGCACAGATACGCAGTATTTT. It yields the protein CASSSFHSGQPSTDTQYF.

In its sample, this clone was seen a few times. CDR3 nucleotide sequence: TGTGCCAGCCGGGGACAGGTGAACACTGAAGCTTTCTTT. Its protein product is CASRGQVNTEAFF. The chain combines TRBV5-6 with TRBJ1-1, with 8 bases fitting TRBD1. J gave up 0 bases and V 7 bases, and 2 bases lay outside the gene matches. Germline CDR1 reads SGHDT; CDR2 reads YYEEEE. The CDR3 is 13 residues long.

The rearrangement links TRBV9 to TRBJ2-7, with 8 bases aligning to TRBD1. The CDR3 length is 16 residues. V lost 0 bases and J lost 5; bases outside the gene matches: 10. The germline gives CDR1 SGDLS, CDR2 YYNGEE. As DNA, the CDR3 is TGTGCCAGCAGCGTAGACAGAGGCAGGGGGCCGGACGAGCAGTACTTC. Protein product: CASSVDRGRGPDEQYF.

The CDR3 DNA sequence: TGTGCCAGTAGATTGGGACAGGGTCGAGGCTACACCTTC. Its translation: CASRLGQGRGYTF. The V gene is TRBV19, the J gene TRBJ1-2, with 9 bases fitting TRBD1. This CDR3 region has 13 residues. Per the germline V gene, CDR1 is LNHDA and CDR2 is SQIVND (reference sequence). V shed 6 bases, J shed 8 bases, and the junction held 7 bases outside the gene matches.

This chain uses TRBV9 with TRBJ2-3; D possibly matches TRBD1 or TRBD2 (5 bases each). The germline CDR1 and CDR2 sequences are SGDLS and YYNGEE. The CDR3 is made up of 16 amino acids. The germline V and J ends were trimmed by 0 bases and 0 bases, with 11 bases remaining between them. CDR3 bases: TGTGCCAGCAGCGTAGAGGGACGCAGAAGCACAGATACGCAGTATTTT. Translating it yields CASSVEGRRSTDTQYF. Using reference TRBV9 and TRBJ2-3 for the parts outside the CDR3, the full variable domain is DSGVTQTPKHLITATGQRVTLRCSPRSGDLSVYWYQQSLDQGLQFLIQYYNGEERAKGNILERFSAQQFPDLHSELNLSSLELGDSALYFCASSVEGRRSTDTQYFGPGTRLTVL.